A single sample is the source of the 27 T cell receptor beta chains below, sequenced in a study of T cell responses to AZD1222 COVID-19 vaccine. Assay: immunoSEQ multiplex PCR; the TCRdb copy retains only in-frame clones and omits some. Of about 88,000 clones in the sample, roughly nine tenths were seen once. This material consisted of peripheral blood, taken 28 days after the second AZD1222 dose. The receptors originated from an adult who received the AZD1222 COVID-19 vaccine.

The chain has TRBV19 and TRBJ2-4; D is perhaps TRBD1 or TRBD2 (5 bases each). The germline V and J ends were trimmed by 4 bases and 7 bases, with 11 bases remaining between them. This CDR3 has 13 amino acids. Germline V gene data show CDR1 as LNHDA and CDR2 as SQIVND (reference sequence). The CDR3 loop reads CASSTSGTNIQYF. As DNA, the CDR3 is TGTGCCAGTAGTACTTCGGGGACGAACATTCAGTACTTC. Variable domain in full (rest from reference TRBV19 and TRBJ2-4): DGGITQSPKYLFRKEGQNVTLSCEQNLNHDAMYWYRQDPGQGLRLIYYSQIVNDFQKGDIAEGYSVSREKKESFPLTVTSAQKNPTAFYLCASSTSGTNIQYFGAGTRLSVL.

Only one count was recorded for this clone. The gene calls are TRBV7-3 and TRBJ1-1; no definite D call. Germline V lookup: CDR1 SGHTA, CDR2 FQGTGA. This CDR3 is built from 16 residues. V was pared by 4 bases and J by 1 base, with 16 bases between. Written as DNA, the CDR3 is TGTGCCAGCAGCTCAGGCCCGGGTCTGGGGAACACTGAAGCTTTCTTT. Amino acid sequence: CASSSGPGLGNTEAFF.

The rearrangement uses TRBV27 and TRBJ1-1, with D hard to call. The V gene lost 8 bases and the J gene lost 5 bases, with 12 bases spanning the gap. Germline loops: CDR1 MNHEY, CDR2 SMNVEV (reference sequence). The CDR3 consists of 12 residues. CDR3 amino acids: CASSESGTEAFF. CDR3 sequence (DNA): TGTGCCAGCTCCGAGAGTGGGACTGAAGCTTTCTTT.

This chain uses TRBV15 with TRBJ2-4; tentatively, D is TRBD1 or TRBD2 (8 bases each). Germline assignment: CDR1 LNHNV and CDR2 YYDKDF (reference sequence). Deletions cut 3 bases from V and 8 bases from J, with 23 bases between. The CDR3 totals 17 residues. Written as DNA, the CDR3 is TGTGCCACCAGCAGGGGACTAGGGACACAGGGGGAAGACATTCAGTACTTC. Its translation is CATSRGLGTQGEDIQYF. The full variable domain, rest sourced from reference TRBV15 and TRBJ2-4, is DAMVIQNPRYQVTQFGKPVTLSCSQTLNHNVMYWYQQKSSQAPKLLFHYYDKDFNNEADTPDNFQSRRPNTSFCFLDIRSPGLGDTAMYLCATSRGLGTQGEDIQYFGAGTRLSVL.

The table lists this clone with a count of one. V is TRBV11-1 and J is TRBJ2-7; D unclear. There are 16 residues in the CDR3. V lost 1 base to trimming and J lost 1 base, with 14 bases between them. Germline CDR1 and CDR2: SGHAT and FQDESV (reference sequence). CDR3 sequence: CASSLGEGIGSYEQYF. The CDR3 coding sequence is TGTGCCAGCAGCTTAGGTGAAGGGATTGGGTCCTACGAGCAGTACTTC.

This chain connects TRBV6-5 to TRBJ1-2; D unresolved. V lost 6 bases to trimming and J lost 7 bases, with 9 bases between them. The CDR3 runs 11 residues. Germline V CDR1 and CDR2: MNHEY, SVGAGI. CDR3 sequence (DNA): TGTGCCAGCAGCCAACCCAGTGGCTACACCTTC. Amino acids: CASSQPSGYTF.

The chain recombines TRBV5-1 with TRBJ2-3; no firm D call. CDR1 and CDR2 from the germline V gene are SGHRS and YFSETQ. Trimming removed 7 bases at V and 0 bases at J, with 18 bases between. CDR3 length: 16 residues. The CDR3 region is CASGLTPGSSTDTQYF. The CDR3 DNA reads TGCGCCAGCGGCCTAACCCCAGGTTCTAGCACAGATACGCAGTATTTT.

This clone turned up a few times. The chain recombines TRBV7-9 with TRBJ1-1, with 8 bases fitting TRBD1. V lost 0 bases, J lost 3 bases, and 12 bases stayed unmatched. Looked up from germline, CDR1 is SEHNR and CDR2 is FQNEAQ (reference sequence). The CDR3 consists of 18 residues. The CDR3: CASSLAGRGRESDTEAFF. The DNA for the CDR3 is TGTGCCAGCAGCTTAGCGGGCAGGGGGCGGGAGTCGGACACTGAAGCTTTCTTT.

In its sample, this clone was seen a few times. The V call is TRBV3-1 (or the pseudogene TRBV3-2), the J call TRBJ1-5; D is ambiguous. Trimming shortened V by 3 bases and J by 4 bases, and 4 bases separated the two germline ends. The CDR3 spans 12 residues. CDR1 is LGHDT and CDR2 is YNNKEL in the germline V gene (reference sequence). The CDR3 DNA follows: TGTGCCAGCAGCCACTTGAATCAGCCCCAGCATTTT. It translates to CASSHLNQPQHF.

This clone has a single count. This rearrangement joins TRBV6-1 to TRBJ1-5, with TRBD1 as a possible D gene (6 bases). Germline CDR1 MNHNS, CDR2 SASEGT. The CDR3 loop spans 13 amino acids. Trimming stripped 7 bases from V and 7 bases from J, with 14 bases between. In DNA form, the CDR3 reads TGTGCCAGCACCATACAGGGAAACCAGCCCCAGCATTTT. This encodes CASTIQGNQPQHF.

This clone was counted a single time. This chain joins TRBV5-6 and TRBJ1-3; 9 bases line up with TRBD1. V trimming: 0 bases; J trimming: 1 base; junction bases outside the gene matches: 5. Germline V gives CDR1 SGHDT, CDR2 YYEEEE. The CDR3 spans 17 residues. CDR3 bases: TGTGCCAGCAGCTTGGAAATACAGGGGGCATCTGGAAACACCATATATTTT. Its translation is CASSLEIQGASGNTIYF.

As DNA, the CDR3 is TGCGCCAGCAGCCAAGAGGGAGCAGGGGTCAATAGCAATCAGCCCCAGCATTTT. Translated: CASSQEGAGVNSNQPQHF. The rearrangement uses TRBV4-1 and TRBJ1-5; TRBD1 is a possible D gene (6 bases). The germline CDR1 and CDR2 sequences are MGHRA and YSYEKL. V lost 0 bases, J lost 0 bases, and 15 bases lay in between. The CDR3 consists of 18 residues.

The chain joins TRBV5-1 to TRBJ2-7; D is possibly TRBD2 (5 bases). The CDR3 spans 14 residues. Germline CDR1 SGHRS, CDR2 YFSETQ. V dropped 2 bases and J dropped 1 base, with 10 bases sitting between them. The CDR3 protein is CASSFYGDSYEQYF. In DNA, the CDR3 is TGCGCCAGCAGCTTTTACGGGGATTCCTACGAGCAGTACTTC. The whole variable domain, filled in from reference TRBV5-1 and TRBJ2-7, reads KAGVTQTPRYLIKTRGQQVTLSCSPISGHRSVSWYQQTPGQGLQFLFEYFSETQRNKGNFPGRFSGRQFSNSRSEMNVSTLELGDSALYLCASSFYGDSYEQYFGPGTRLTVT.

This clone was seen more than once but under ten times. The chain links TRBV29-1 to TRBJ2-4; 8 nucleotides agree with TRBD1. This CDR3 has 15 amino acids. The J segment lost 3 bases and the V segment lost 4 bases, leaving 8 bases of the junction unmatched. Germline V CDR1 and CDR2: SQVTM, ANQGSEA. The CDR3 region is CSVGSGQGGKNIQYF. In DNA form, the CDR3 reads TGCAGCGTTGGGAGCGGACAGGGAGGCAAAAACATTCAGTACTTC.

This chain connects TRBV6-2 or TRBV6-3 to TRBJ2-7; D call uncertain. CDR3 length: 12 residues. From germline, CDR1 is MNHEY and CDR2 SVGEGT. Trimming stripped 5 bases from V and 5 bases from J, with 10 bases between. The CDR3 loop is CASSGSRHEQYF. The CDR3 DNA reads TGTGCCAGCAGTGGGTCTCGGCACGAGCAGTACTTC.

V usage is TRBV19 and J usage is TRBJ1-4, with D hard to call. This CDR3 has 16 residues. The germline V and J ends were trimmed by 5 bases and 0 bases, with 13 bases remaining between them. From germline, CDR1 is LNHDA and CDR2 SQIVND (reference sequence). CDR3 region: CASSPGSLPTNEKLFF. The CDR3 bases are TGTGCCAGTAGTCCTGGCAGCCTTCCAACTAATGAAAAACTGTTTTTT.

J is TRBJ1-1 and V is TRBV5-8; D possibly corresponds to TRBD1 (6 bases). Germline V CDR1 and CDR2: SGHTS, YDEGEE. V was shortened by 4 bases and J by 2 bases, with 12 bases between the two germline ends. The CDR3 has 14 residues. CDR3 DNA: TGTGCCAGCAGCCTTAGGGGGGGAAACACTGAAGCTTTCTTT. This codes for CASSLRGGNTEAFF.

This chain connects TRBV28 to TRBJ1-4, with D unresolved. In germline, CDR1 is MDHEN, CDR2 SYDVKM. The CDR3 is 13 residues long. V was trimmed by 8 bases and J by 7 bases, leaving 14 bases between them. DNA for the CDR3: TGTGCCAGCGGAGCGGGAGGAGGTGAAAAACTGTTTTTT. Translation: CASGAGGGEKLFF.

The genes are TRBV7-9 and TRBJ2-7; D unresolved. V lost 5 bases, J lost 4 bases, and 9 bases lay in between. Germline lookup yields CDR1 SEHNR and CDR2 FQNEAQ (reference sequence). CDR3 length equals 12 residues. The CDR3 reads CASSRTVYEQYF. DNA of the CDR3: TGTGCCAGCAGCCGGACGGTTTACGAGCAGTACTTC.

The chain recombines TRBV29-1 with TRBJ2-7; D could derive from TRBD1 or TRBD2 (5 bases each). The CDR3 is made up of 14 amino acids. The V gene's germline CDR1 is SQVTM and CDR2 ANQGSEA. The ends were cut back, 6 bases at V and 0 bases at J, with 15 bases in the middle. CDR3 region: CSVGSGRSSYEQYF. The CDR3 DNA is TGCAGCGTCGGCTCGGGACGGAGCTCCTACGAGCAGTACTTC.

This clone came up once. The chain joins TRBV15 to TRBJ1-1, with 9 bases lining up with TRBD1. J was trimmed by 6 bases and V by 5 bases; bases with no gene match: 16. Germline V gene sequence: CDR1 LNHNV, CDR2 YYDKDF (reference sequence). The CDR3 extends over 17 amino acids. CDR3 residues: CATSRRNLGQGKAEAFF. CDR3 nucleotides: TGTGCCACCAGCCGGAGAAACCTTGGACAGGGGAAGGCTGAAGCTTTCTTT.

The chain links TRBV7-2 to TRBJ2-2, with D possibly being TRBD2 (6 bases). The germline V gene encodes CDR1 SGHTA and CDR2 FQGNSA. CDR3 length: 16 residues. The V gene lost 4 bases and the J gene lost 0 bases, with 12 bases spanning the gap. The CDR3 sequence is CASSSHGGTNTGELFF. In nucleotides, the CDR3 is TGTGCCAGCAGCTCTCACGGGGGAACGAACACCGGGGAGCTGTTTTTT.

This rearrangement joins TRBV2 to TRBJ2-5; D may match TRBD1 or TRBD2 (5 bases each). V dropped 6 bases and J dropped 9 bases, with 20 bases sitting between them. Germline-derived CDR1 and CDR2 are SNHLY and FYNNEI. The CDR3 extends over 14 amino acids. CDR3 protein: CASRMGRQILAQYF. CDR3 sequence (DNA): TGTGCCAGCAGGATGGGGAGACAGATACTGGCCCAGTACTTC.

The chain recombines TRBV7-6 with TRBJ2-7, with TRBD1 identical over 7 bases. Trimming cost V 5 bases and J 5 bases; bases outside gene matches: 12. Germline CDR1 is SGHVS and CDR2 is FNYEAQ. The length of the CDR3 is 15 residues. CDR3 protein: CASSPLTGKYNEQYF. CDR3 DNA: TGTGCCAGCAGCCCCCTGACAGGGAAGTATAACGAGCAGTACTTC.

V and J are TRBV4-2 and TRBJ2-5, with D tentatively TRBD1 or TRBD2 (6 bases each). The CDR3 sequence is 17 residues long. The germline V gene encodes CDR1 LGHNA and CDR2 YNFKEQ. Trimming removed 1 base from V and 4 bases from J, with 19 bases in between. The CDR3 DNA reads as TGTGCCAGCAGCCAAGGGGGGCGGGGCGCGATTGTAGAGACCCAGTACTTC. This gives the protein CASSQGGRGAIVETQYF.

The CDR3 protein is CAWSVSRLFGYTF. CDR3 DNA sequence: TGTGCCTGGAGTGTATCGCGGCTCTTTGGCTACACCTTC. The J gene is TRBJ1-2, the V gene TRBV30; D is unresolved. V lost 0 bases to trimming and J lost 7 bases, with 12 bases between them. From germline, CDR1 is GTSNPN and CDR2 SVGIG (reference sequence). This CDR3 region has 13 residues.

This clone was seen just once. The chain couples TRBV5-4 to TRBJ1-4, with D tentatively TRBD1 (6 bases). Trimming left V 4 bases short and J 5 bases short, with 15 bases between. Germline values: CDR1 SGHNT, CDR2 YYREEE (reference sequence). The length of the CDR3 is 15 residues. CDR3 sequence (DNA): TGTGCCAGCAGCGCCAAGGACAGCCTCAATGAAAAACTGTTTTTT. This codes for CASSAKDSLNEKLFF.